The 32 T cell receptor beta chains given below trace back to one sample, sequenced in a study of T cell changes during pregnancy in multiple sclerosis. Data came from immunoSEQ multiplex PCR; TCRdb stores just in-frame clones and leaves some out. The sample includes about 69,000 clones, 75% to 90% of them seen just once. The specimen was peripheral blood, collected before pregnancy. The receptor source for this set is a female donor with multiple sclerosis, enrolled in a pregnancy study.

The CDR3 nucleotides are TGTGCCAGCAGTTCACAGGGGGACACTGAAGCTTTCTTT. This encodes CASSSQGDTEAFF. The rearrangement joins TRBV7-9 to TRBJ1-1, with 8 bases aligning to TRBD1. In germline, CDR1 is SEHNR, CDR2 FQNEAQ (reference sequence). V lost 6 bases to trimming and J lost 3 bases; unmatched junction nucleotides: 3. CDR3 length: 13 amino acids.

The count of this clone is one. V usage is TRBV14 and J usage is TRBJ2-7; D is undetermined. The germline V and J ends were trimmed by 4 bases and 5 bases, with 12 bases remaining between them. Germline lookup yields CDR1 SGHDN and CDR2 FVKESK. The CDR3 has 13 amino acids. The CDR3 reads CASSPLLSHEQYF. CDR3 coding DNA: TGTGCCAGCAGCCCCCTCTTGAGCCACGAGCAGTACTTC.

The rearrangement links TRBV7-8 to TRBJ2-1; the match to TRBD2 covers 12 bases. CDR1 is SGHVS and CDR2 is FQNEAQ in the germline V gene. Unmatched junction bases numbered 7, after V lost 5 bases and J lost 2 bases. This CDR3 contains 17 residues. The CDR3 here is CASSRRLAGDPYNEQFF. CDR3 coding DNA: TGTGCCAGCAGCCGACGACTAGCGGGAGATCCCTACAATGAGCAGTTCTTC.

The rearrangement links TRBV19 to TRBJ1-3; D ambiguous. V was clipped by 10 bases and J by 2 bases, with 12 bases between them. The CDR3 is made up of 13 amino acids. The germline gives CDR1 LNHDA, CDR2 SQIVND (reference sequence). CDR3 sequence reads: CATYRAPGNTIYF. In nucleotides, the CDR3 is TGTGCCACTTATCGAGCCCCTGGAAACACCATATATTTT.

CDR3 amino acids: CASSDTSGGGNEQFF. CDR3 coding DNA: TGTGCCAGCAGCGACACTAGCGGTGGGGGGAATGAGCAGTTCTTC. V gene TRBV6-1 combines with J gene TRBJ2-1; the match to TRBD2 covers 8 bases. Germline loops: CDR1 MNHNS, CDR2 SASEGT. The J segment lost 7 bases and the V segment lost 6 bases, leaving 11 bases of the junction unmatched. CDR3 length equals 15 residues.

This clone was recorded only once. The chain is built from TRBV29-1 and TRBJ2-7; a possible D gene is TRBD1 (5 bases). The CDR3 is 11 amino acids. The ends were cut back, 4 bases at V and 3 bases at J, with 7 bases in the middle. The germline V gene encodes CDR1 SQVTM and CDR2 ANQGSEA. For the CDR3, the DNA is TGCAGCGTTGGAAGGGGCTACGAGCAGTACTTC. Translating it yields CSVGRGYEQYF.

This chain links TRBV25-1 with TRBJ2-2, with D unresolved. This CDR3 region has 13 residues. Trimming pared 0 bases from V and 7 bases from J, leaving 6 bases between. The V gene's germline CDR1 is MGHDK and CDR2 SYGVNS. Here the CDR3 reads CASSEYRSGELFF. In DNA form, the CDR3 reads TGTGCCAGCAGTGAATATAGGAGCGGGGAGCTGTTTTTT.

V and J are TRBV12-5 and TRBJ2-1, with 9 bases matching TRBD1. The V gene end was trimmed by 3 bases and the J gene end by 6 bases; junction bases not matched to a gene: 6. The germline CDR1 and CDR2 sequences are LGHNT and FRNRAP. The CDR3 is 15 amino acids. The CDR3 DNA is TGTGCTAGTGGTTTAATGGGACAGGGTAGCAATGAGCAGTTCTTC. Amino acids: CASGLMGQGSNEQFF.

The CDR3 is CASSFNRNLNTEAFF. The CDR3 DNA reads as TGTGCCAGCAGTTTTAACAGGAATTTGAACACTGAAGCTTTCTTT. The chain uses TRBV27 and TRBJ1-1, with a possible D match to TRBD1 (5 bases). There are 15 residues in the CDR3. Germline assignment: CDR1 MNHEY and CDR2 SMNVEV (reference sequence). With 3 bases removed from V and 0 bases from J, the gap between germline ends came to 11 bases.

The chain is built from TRBV5-1 and TRBJ2-1, with 9 bases identical to TRBD2. Germline assignment: CDR1 SGHRS and CDR2 YFSETQ. This CDR3 has 17 residues. V was pared by 4 bases and J by 8 bases, with 16 bases of the junction left unmatched. DNA for the CDR3: TGCGCCAGCAGCCTTGATCCCGGGACTAGCTTGTTCCATGAGCAGTTCTTC. Encoded protein: CASSLDPGTSLFHEQFF. The entire variable domain, with the rest obtained from reference TRBV5-1 and TRBJ2-1, is as follows: KAGVTQTPRYLIKTRGQQVTLSCSPISGHRSVSWYQQTPGQGLQFLFEYFSETQRNKGNFPGRFSGRQFSNSRSEMNVSTLELGDSALYLCASSLDPGTSLFHEQFFGPGTRLTVL.

This clone showed up just once. This chain connects TRBV27 to TRBJ1-1, with a weak D call TRBD1 (5 bases). The germline CDR1 and CDR2 sequences are MNHEY and SMNVEV (reference sequence). Trimming took off 2 bases at V and 1 base at J, with 5 bases between the two ends. The CDR3 totals 13 residues. Here the CDR3 reads CASSLGANTEAFF. The CDR3 DNA is TGTGCCAGCAGTTTAGGGGCGAACACTGAAGCTTTCTTT.

The chain joins TRBV5-1 to TRBJ1-5; TRBD1 aligns across 11 bases. J lost 2 bases, V lost 4 bases, and 5 bases had no gene match. Germline CDR1 reads SGHRS; CDR2 reads YFSETQ. This CDR3 contains 16 residues. CDR3 amino acids: CASSPGQGVGNQPQHF. The CDR3 nucleotides are TGCGCCAGCAGCCCGGGACAGGGGGTGGGCAATCAGCCCCAGCATTTT.

The chain links TRBV7-9 to TRBJ2-7, with D perhaps matching TRBD2 (6 bases). The CDR3 covers 16 residues. The V gene lost 3 bases and the J gene lost 3 bases, with 18 bases spanning the gap. Germline V gene sequence: CDR1 SEHNR, CDR2 FQNEAQ (reference sequence). The CDR3 protein is CASSFNKRDFFYEQYF. The DNA for the CDR3 is TGTGCCAGCAGCTTTAACAAACGGGACTTTTTCTACGAGCAGTACTTC.

The chain recombines TRBV11-3 with TRBJ2-6; no clear D. The germline gives CDR1 SGHNT, CDR2 YENEEA. Trimming took off 1 base at V and 3 bases at J, with 7 bases between the two ends. The CDR3 runs to 15 residues. The CDR3 bases are TGTGCCAGCAGCTTAGGGTCCGGTGGGGCCAACGTCCTGACTTTC. Protein: CASSLGSGGANVLTF.

This CDR3 is CASSYWAGDTGELFF. CDR3 in DNA: TGTGCCAGCAGTTACTGGGCAGGGGACACCGGGGAGCTGTTTTTT. The chain couples TRBV6-5 to TRBJ2-2; maybe TRBD1 (6 bases). Trimming cost V 1 base and J 3 bases, with 9 bases left between them. CDR3 size: 15 residues. CDR1 is MNHEY and CDR2 is SVGAGI in the germline V gene.

The chain combines TRBV7-6 with TRBJ2-1, with 7 nucleotides matching TRBD2. CDR1 SGHVS and CDR2 FNYEAQ come from the germline V gene. This CDR3 contains 17 residues. Trimming took 5 bases from V and 1 from J; bases not matched to a gene: 11. The CDR3 DNA is TGTGCCAGCAGCCAGGCGAGAGCGGGGTATTCCTACAATGAGCAGTTCTTC. Protein sequence: CASSQARAGYSYNEQFF. Using reference TRBV7-6 and TRBJ2-1 for the parts outside the CDR3, the full variable domain is GAGVSQSPRYKVTKRGQDVALRCDPISGHVSLYWYRQALGQGPEFLTYFNYEAQQDKSGLPNDRFSAERPEGSISTLTIQRTEQRDSAMYRCASSQARAGYSYNEQFFGPGTRLTVL.

This chain connects TRBV27 to TRBJ1-5, with TRBD1 identical over 8 bases. This CDR3 is 16 amino acids long. CDR1 is MNHEY, CDR2 SMNVEV, per germline (reference sequence). V lost 3 bases and J lost 6; bases outside the gene matches: 10. The CDR3 spells CASSLSGTGNVQPQHF. In nucleotides, the CDR3 is TGTGCCAGCAGTTTGAGCGGGACAGGAAATGTTCAGCCCCAGCATTTT.

J is TRBJ1-1 and V is TRBV6-5; TRBD1 might be the D (6 bases). Trimming cost V 5 bases and J 8 bases, with 9 bases left between them. This CDR3 spans 11 amino acids. The germline gives CDR1 MNHEY, CDR2 SVGAGI. The CDR3 DNA sequence: TGTGCCAGCAGTGTACAGGGCGAAGCTTTCTTT. This codes for CASSVQGEAFF.

This sequence joins TRBV19 and TRBJ2-7, with a tentative D call TRBD1 (5 bases). The V end was cut by 5 bases, the J end by 3 bases, with 8 bases between. CDR1 is LNHDA and CDR2 is SQIVND in the germline V gene (reference sequence). The CDR3 loop spans 12 amino acids. CDR3: CASSPDSYEQYF. For the CDR3, the DNA is TGTGCCAGTAGTCCCGACAGCTACGAGCAGTACTTC.

This clone was picked up a small number of times. V is TRBV11-2 and J is TRBJ1-3; D may be TRBD1 (5 bases). V was cut by 4 bases and J by 4 bases, with 17 bases left in between. Per germline, CDR1 SGHAT and CDR2 FQNNGV. This CDR3 is 16 amino acids long. In DNA, the CDR3 is TGTGCCAGCAGCTCGCTTCAGGGCAGGGCAGGAAACACCATATATTTT. It yields the protein CASSSLQGRAGNTIYF. The whole variable domain, remainder taken from reference TRBV11-2 and TRBJ1-3, is EAGVAQSPRYKIIEKRQSVAFWCNPISGHATLYWYQQILGQGPKLLIQFQNNGVVDDSQLPKDRFSAERLKGVDSTLKIQPAKLEDSAVYLCASSSLQGRAGNTIYFGEGSWLTVV.

The rearrangement links TRBV2 to TRBJ1-1; tentatively, D is TRBD1 (6 bases). Germline V gene sequence: CDR1 SNHLY, CDR2 FYNNEI. The CDR3 covers 14 residues. V dropped 2 bases and J dropped 7 bases, with 14 bases sitting between them. This CDR3 reads CASSEMGGLGEAFF. The DNA of the CDR3 is TGTGCCAGCAGTGAAATGGGGGGGCTGGGTGAAGCTTTCTTT.

The chain uses TRBV7-3 and TRBJ1-2; D call uncertain. The V end lost 2 bases, the J end lost 0 bases, and 4 bases lay between the germline ends. Germline CDR1 is SGHTA and CDR2 is FQGTGA. The CDR3 is made up of 13 amino acids. This chain's CDR3 is CASSLGPNYGYTF. CDR3 DNA: TGTGCCAGCAGCTTAGGGCCTAACTATGGCTACACCTTC.

The V and J genes are TRBV6-4 and TRBJ2-1, with D perhaps matching TRBD2 (6 bases). The CDR3 totals 15 residues. Germline V gene data show CDR1 as MRHNA and CDR2 as SNTAGT. V was clipped by 3 bases and J by 0 bases, with 9 bases between them. The CDR3 DNA follows: TGTGCCAGCAGTGAGACCGGGAGCTCCTACAATGAGCAGTTCTTC. Translated: CASSETGSSYNEQFF.

The rearrangement links TRBV29-1 to TRBJ1-1, with TRBD1 as a possible D gene (5 bases). CDR3 length: 13 amino acids. The germline V gene encodes CDR1 SQVTM and CDR2 ANQGSEA. The germline V and J ends were trimmed by 3 bases and 3 bases, with 11 bases remaining between them. The CDR3 here is CSVDFDSYTEAFF. The CDR3 DNA is TGCAGCGTTGACTTTGACAGCTACACTGAAGCTTTCTTT. The variable domain in full, with the rest retrieved from reference TRBV29-1 and TRBJ1-1, is SAVISQKPSRDICQRGTSLTIQCQVDSQVTMMFWYRQQPGQSLTLIATANQGSEATYESGFVIDKFPISRPNLTFSTLTVSNMSPEDSSIYLCSVDFDSYTEAFFGQGTRLTVV.

V and J are TRBV11-2 and TRBJ1-6; 9 nucleotides agree with TRBD1. In germline, CDR1 is SGHAT, CDR2 FQNNGV. The CDR3 loop spans 17 amino acids. Trimming removed 5 bases from V and 1 base from J; junction bases left unmatched: 6. CDR3 sequence: CASSLRTGESYNSPLHF. For the CDR3, the DNA is TGTGCCAGCAGCCTCCGGACAGGGGAGTCCTATAATTCACCCCTCCACTTT. Drawing the rest from reference TRBV11-2 and TRBJ1-6, the complete variable domain is EAGVAQSPRYKIIEKRQSVAFWCNPISGHATLYWYQQILGQGPKLLIQFQNNGVVDDSQLPKDRFSAERLKGVDSTLKIQPAKLEDSAVYLCASSLRTGESYNSPLHFGNGTRLTVT.

The CDR3 nucleotides read TGTGCCAGCAGTCGAACGGGACTAAATTACGATGAGCAGTTCTTC. As protein: CASSRTGLNYDEQFF. The chain couples TRBV6-5 to TRBJ2-1; 7 nucleotides align to TRBD2. In germline, CDR1 is MNHEY, CDR2 SVGAGI. CDR3 length: 15 residues. The junction had 12 bases not matched to a gene; V was cut back by 5 bases and J by 8 bases.

The J gene is TRBJ2-1, the V gene TRBV6-5, with 12 bases identical to TRBD2. This CDR3 comprises 16 residues. Germline CDR1 MNHEY, CDR2 SVGAGI. V trimming: 0 bases; J trimming: 7 bases; junction bases outside the gene matches: 4. In DNA form, the CDR3 reads TGTGCCAGCAGTTACTCGTGGACTAGCGGGGCGAATGAGCAGTTCTTC. Encoded protein: CASSYSWTSGANEQFF.

This clone was counted between two and nine times. V is TRBV2 and J is TRBJ1-6, with D tentatively TRBD1 (6 bases). The CDR3 contains 15 residues. Trimming cost V 7 bases and J 0 bases, with 10 bases left between them. Germline CDR1 and CDR2: SNHLY and FYNNEI. In DNA, the CDR3 is TGTGCCAGCAACGACAGGCTCTCCTATAATTCACCCCTCCACTTT. Residues: CASNDRLSYNSPLHF.

The chain recombines TRBV19 with TRBJ1-2; a possible D gene is TRBD1 (6 bases). CDR3 length equals 14 residues. V gave up 5 bases and J gave up 2 bases, with 12 bases separating them. Germline CDR1 is LNHDA and CDR2 is SQIVND (reference sequence). CDR3: CASSSQGSNYGYTF. CDR3 coding DNA: TGTGCCAGTAGTTCACAGGGATCCAACTATGGCTACACCTTC. Drawing the rest from reference TRBV19 and TRBJ1-2, the complete variable domain is DGGITQSPKYLFRKEGQNVTLSCEQNLNHDAMYWYRQDPGQGLRLIYYSQIVNDFQKGDIAEGYSVSREKKESFPLTVTSAQKNPTAFYLCASSSQGSNYGYTFGSGTRLTVV.

The chain recombines TRBV7-9 with TRBJ2-3; D not resolved. Germline loops: CDR1 SEHNR, CDR2 FQNEAQ (reference sequence). CDR3 length: 12 residues. V lost 1 base, J lost 11 bases, and 10 bases lay in between. In nucleotides, the CDR3 is TGTGCCAGCAGCTTAGGAGGCCTTGAGCAGTATTTT. Protein: CASSLGGLEQYF.

The CDR3 DNA follows: TGTGCCAGCAGCCCCGTCGGAACCGACAGGCAAGAGGACGAGCAGTACTTC. The encoded protein is CASSPVGTDRQEDEQYF. The chain employs TRBV14 and TRBJ2-7, with a weak D call TRBD1 (6 bases). CDR1 and CDR2 (germline): SGHDN, FVKESK. The V and J ends lost 4 bases and 5 bases respectively, with 24 bases between them. The CDR3 consists of 17 residues.

This rearrangement joins TRBV7-9 to TRBJ2-3; perhaps TRBD1 as D (5 bases). Germline-derived CDR1 and CDR2 are SEHNR and FQNEAQ (reference sequence). CDR3 length: 15 amino acids. Between the trimmed V and J ends, which lost 0 bases and 5 bases, there was a span of 12 bases. In DNA form, the CDR3 reads TGTGCCAGCAGCTTAGCGTCTGGGGCAAAAGATACGCAGTATTTT. Its protein is CASSLASGAKDTQYF.